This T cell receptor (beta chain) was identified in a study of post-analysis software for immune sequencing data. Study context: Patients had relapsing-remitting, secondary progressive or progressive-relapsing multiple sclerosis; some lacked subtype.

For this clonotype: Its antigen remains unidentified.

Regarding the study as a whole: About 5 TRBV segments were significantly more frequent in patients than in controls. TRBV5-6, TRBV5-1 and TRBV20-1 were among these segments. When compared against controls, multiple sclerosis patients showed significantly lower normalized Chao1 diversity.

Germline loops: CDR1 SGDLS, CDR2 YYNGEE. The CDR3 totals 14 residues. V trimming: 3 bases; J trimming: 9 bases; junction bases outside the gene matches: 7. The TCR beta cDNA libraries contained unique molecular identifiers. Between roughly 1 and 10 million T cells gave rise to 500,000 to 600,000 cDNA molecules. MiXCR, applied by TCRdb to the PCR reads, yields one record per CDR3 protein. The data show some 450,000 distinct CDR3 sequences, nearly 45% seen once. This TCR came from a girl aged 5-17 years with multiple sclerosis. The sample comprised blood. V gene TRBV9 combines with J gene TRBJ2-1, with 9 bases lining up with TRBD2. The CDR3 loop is CASSGSGRRSEQFF. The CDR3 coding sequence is TGTGCCAGCAGCGGTAGCGGGAGACGGAGTGAGCAGTTCTTC.